The 10 T cell receptor beta chains in this list originate from one sample, sequenced in a study of blood T cell repertoires in COVID-19. Sequenced by immunoSEQ multiplex PCR; TCRdb stores in-frame clones only, minus some. The sample includes fewer than 400,000 clones, nearly 90% seen only once; the top ten take about 1.8%. Sequenced input: PBMCs or T cells enriched from blood (not recorded which). These receptors were taken from a woman younger than 45 who had recovered from COVID-19.

The chain couples TRBV7-8 to TRBJ1-2; 10 bases map to TRBD1. The germline V gene has CDR1 SGHVS and CDR2 FQNEAQ. The length of the CDR3 is 16 residues. The J segment lost 0 bases and the V segment lost 4 bases, leaving 5 bases of the junction unmatched. DNA for the CDR3: TGTGCCAGCAGCTCCCCGGGACAGGGGTCTAACTATGGCTACACCTTC. Residues: CASSSPGQGSNYGYTF.

V usage is TRBV3-1 (or the pseudogene TRBV3-2) and J usage is TRBJ2-7, with TRBD1 matching 10 bases. J lost 5 bases, V lost 4 bases, and 11 bases had no gene match. The CDR3 is made up of 16 amino acids. Germline values: CDR1 LGHDT, CDR2 YNNKEL (reference sequence). CDR3 DNA: TGTGCCAGCAGCCCTCAAAACCGGGACAGGGGCCACGAGCAGTACTTC. Its translation is CASSPQNRDRGHEQYF.

Details on this clone: The same CDR3 arises from other DNA sequences in this sample as well. The J gene is TRBJ1-2, the V gene TRBV6-5, with 9 bases that match TRBD1. J was trimmed by 8 bases and V by 6 bases; bases with no gene match: 7. The length of the CDR3 is 13 residues. Germline V gene lookup returns CDR1 MNHEY and CDR2 SVGAGI. The CDR3 bases are TGTGCCAGCAGCCTGGACAGGGGAGGCGGCTACACCTTC. This encodes CASSLDRGGGYTF.

V usage is TRBV7-9 and J usage is TRBJ1-6, with 8 bases fitting TRBD1. This CDR3 spans 14 amino acids. Germline trimming cut 9 bases from V and 5 bases from J; bases unmatched to any gene: 6. Per the germline V gene, CDR1 is SEHNR and CDR2 is FQNEAQ (reference sequence). CDR3 sequence: CASGTGEHNSPLHF. Here the CDR3 DNA reads TGTGCCAGTGGGACAGGAGAACATAATTCACCCCTCCACTTT.

This clone has more than one count but fewer than ten. The chain links TRBV2 to TRBJ2-1, with 9 bases identical to TRBD2. From germline, CDR1 is SNHLY and CDR2 FYNNEI. The V gene end was trimmed by 0 bases and the J gene end by 0 bases; junction bases not matched to a gene: 12. This CDR3 is 20 amino acids long. Here the CDR3 DNA reads TGTGCCAGCAGTGAAGCAAACTCCGGGACTAGCCGGAGCTCCTACAATGAGCAGTTCTTC. Protein product: CASSEANSGTSRSSYNEQFF.

CDR3 sequence: CASSLLPSSGELFF. CDR3 coding DNA: TGTGCCAGCAGTCTCCTTCCTAGCTCTGGGGAGCTGTTTTTT. This chain uses TRBV28 with TRBJ2-2, with TRBD2 as a possible D gene (5 bases). V lost 5 bases, J lost 8 bases, and 15 bases lay in between. The CDR3 has 14 amino acids. Germline V CDR1 and CDR2: MDHEN, SYDVKM.

The chain has TRBV5-1 and TRBJ1-1, with D hard to call. Trimming shortened V by 4 bases and J by 1 base, and 14 bases separated the two germline ends. The germline gives CDR1 SGHRS, CDR2 YFSETQ. This CDR3 spans 15 amino acids. The CDR3 protein is CASSREGSPNTEAFF. The DNA for the CDR3 is TGCGCCAGCAGCAGGGAGGGTTCACCGAACACTGAAGCTTTCTTT.

The rearrangement uses TRBV6-1 and TRBJ1-4, with D tentatively TRBD1 (6 bases). Per the germline V gene, CDR1 is MNHNS and CDR2 is SASEGT. The CDR3 covers 16 residues. V was shortened by 2 bases and J by 2 bases, with 12 bases between the two germline ends. The CDR3 DNA is TGTGCCAGCAGTGAAAGATTTACAGGGACTAATGAAAAACTGTTTTTT. It specifies CASSERFTGTNEKLFF.

This CDR3 is CATSRGLADEAFF. The CDR3 bases are TGTGCCACCAGTAGAGGTCTGGCAGATGAAGCTTTCTTT. The chain employs TRBV19 and TRBJ1-1; unclear D gene. This CDR3 comprises 13 residues. Germline V CDR1 and CDR2: LNHDA, SQIVND (reference sequence). The germline V and J ends were trimmed by 10 bases and 7 bases, with 19 bases remaining between them.

The chain employs TRBV20-1 and TRBJ1-2, with no clear D. Trimming cost V 3 bases and J 6 bases, with 8 bases left between them. The CDR3 consists of 11 residues. In germline, CDR1 is DFQATT, CDR2 SNEGSKA (reference sequence). The CDR3 nucleotides read TGCAGTGCTAGTGTTCCAGATGGCTACACCTTC. It encodes CSASVPDGYTF.